The present T cell receptor (beta chain) was sequenced within a study of human T cells and chemical hapten exposure. Study background: TCR yields differed between samples (mainly from small differences in pooled library volume).

The library attached unique molecular identifiers to individual cDNA molecules. As processed by the authors: Samples contained a median of about 96,000 TCRs, with a range of 23,224 to 690,600. TCRdb ran MiXCR on the 5' RACE reads and lists one entry per CDR3 protein. V and J calls and clone size were set by TCRdb, not the authors. There are 65,000 to 95,000 distinct CDR3 sequences in the sample; less than 9.5% occur only once, and under 2.5% lies in the top ten. Germline-derived CDR1 and CDR2 are SGHRS and YFSETQ. Trimming pared 4 bases from V and 0 bases from J, leaving 14 bases between. CDR3 size: 16 residues. Researchers extracted total RNA from unfractionated whole blood.

This chain connects TRBV5-1 to TRBJ1-3; D may be TRBD1 (5 bases). This clonotype was sampled from a male donor in good health. The CDR3 DNA follows: TGCGCCAGCAGCCTTGGGACGGAGACCTCTGGAAACACCATATATTTT. Its translation: CASSLGTETSGNTIYF.